The clone carrying this T cell receptor beta chain is a singleton in its sample. This sample was taken from a study of T cell responses to AZD1222 COVID-19 vaccine. TCRdb's copy holds only in-frame clones and misses some; the assay was immunoSEQ multiplex PCR. This sample has about 140,000 clones; about 93% occur once, and the top ten carry roughly 4.9%. Here the sequenced sample was peripheral blood, taken on day 0 of AZD1222 vaccination. The clonotype was recovered from an adult in good health.

CDR3 nucleotide sequence: TGTGCCAGCAGTTTAGTGACAGGGGCAGGAGGCTACACCTTC. Translated, it gives CASSLVTGAGGYTF. The J gene is TRBJ1-2, the V gene TRBV27, with 8 bases lining up with TRBD1. V lost 2 bases to trimming and J lost 8 bases; unmatched junction nucleotides: 7. The CDR3 has 14 residues. The germline CDR1 and CDR2 sequences are MNHEY and SMNVEV (reference sequence).